This is a list of T cell receptor beta chains from one sample in a study of blood T cells in healthy people across ages. In TCRdb, the 5' RACE reads were re-called with MiXCR into one record per CDR3 protein. The data hold about 540,000 distinct CDR3 sequences, with approximately 25% observed a single time. The same sample was also studied in work on T cells of mothers and their children.

Sequencing was carried out using blood. Receptor source: a boy between 5 and 17 years old in good health. CDR3s include the opening cysteine and the closing phenylalanine or tryptophan. Fields, in order: J gene, V gene, D gene, CDR3 protein. A D gene is named only where the DNA matches it firmly.

>TRBJ2-5|TRBV20-1|-
CSARTPQQETQYF
>TRBJ2-2|TRBV12-3/TRBV12-4|TRBD2
CASSPGLAGAPGTGELFF
>TRBJ2-5|TRBV20-1|-
CSAMKRGQETQYF
>TRBJ2-5|TRBV4-3|TRBD2
CASAPGTRETQYF
>TRBJ1-3|TRBV15|-
CATSKGSSGNTIYF
>TRBJ1-5|TRBV19|TRBD1
CASSPTGASNQPQHF
>TRBJ2-5|TRBV20-1|TRBD2
CSARDTGGKRETQYF
>TRBJ2-5|TRBV7-7|TRBD1
CASSRGTGKETQYF
>TRBJ2-1|TRBV10-3|-
CAISDSGLAGYNEQFF
>TRBJ2-7|TRBV7-8|-
CASSLFPDSSYEQYF
>TRBJ1-2|TRBV6-5|TRBD1
CASSYSRDSNYGYTF
>TRBJ2-7|TRBV6-6|TRBD1
CASSSPGQGPYEQYF
>TRBJ2-3|TRBV29-1|TRBD2
CSVVPSGNTRFDTQYF
>TRBJ2-1|TRBV6-2/TRBV6-3|TRBD2
CASSRRTSGSTYNEQFF
>TRBJ2-1|TRBV12-3/TRBV12-4|-
CASKIHLSSYNEQFF
>TRBJ1-5|TRBV12-3/TRBV12-4|-
CASRSMGDQPQHF
>TRBJ2-1|TRBV7-3|TRBD2
CASSSGTSGNDEQFF
>TRBJ2-7|TRBV12-3/TRBV12-4|TRBD1
CASSLRGQGPYEQYF
>TRBJ2-5|TRBV12-3/TRBV12-4|-
CASSSISLDDEETQYF
>TRBJ2-5|TRBV4-3|-
CASPPWMETQYF
>TRBJ1-1|TRBV7-2|-
CASSLAGGPEAFF
>TRBJ2-5|TRBV4-3|-
CASSLIPGTYQETQYF
>TRBJ2-3|TRBV27|TRBD2
CAGSTTSRVDTQYF
>TRBJ1-2|TRBV9|TRBD1
CASSVGGQDYYGYTF
>-|TRBV4-3|-
CASSQDGEGYNEQFF
>TRBJ1-5|TRBV7-2|TRBD1
CASSLWTGTNQPQHF
>TRBJ2-2|TRBV24-1|TRBD1
CATEGQELAGELFF
>TRBJ2-1|TRBV14|-
CASSQRYREDNEQFF
>TRBJ1-2|TRBV27|-
CASSLRAGINYGYTF
>TRBJ2-3|TRBV3-1|-
CASSRKGTDTQYF
>TRBJ1-4|TRBV7-8|-
CASSSHRVQSTNEKLFF
>TRBJ1-3|TRBV7-9|-
CASSAQGSSGNTIYF
>TRBJ2-4|TRBV25-1|TRBD2
CASTTAGGGTKNIQYF
>TRBJ2-7|TRBV7-2|-
CASSLGMGEQYF